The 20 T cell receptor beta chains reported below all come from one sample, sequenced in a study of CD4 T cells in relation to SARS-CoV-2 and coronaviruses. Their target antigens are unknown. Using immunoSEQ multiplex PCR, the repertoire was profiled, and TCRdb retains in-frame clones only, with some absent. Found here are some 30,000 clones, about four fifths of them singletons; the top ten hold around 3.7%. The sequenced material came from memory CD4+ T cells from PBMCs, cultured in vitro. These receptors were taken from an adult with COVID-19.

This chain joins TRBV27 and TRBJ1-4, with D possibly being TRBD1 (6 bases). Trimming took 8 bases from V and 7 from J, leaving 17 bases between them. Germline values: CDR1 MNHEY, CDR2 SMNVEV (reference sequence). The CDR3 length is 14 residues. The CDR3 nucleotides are TGTGCCAGCGGAGAACAGGGTGCGAGTGAAAAACTGTTTTTT. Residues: CASGEQGASEKLFF. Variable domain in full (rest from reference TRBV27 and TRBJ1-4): EAQVTQNPRYLITVTGKKLTVTCSQNMNHEYMSWYRQDPGLGLRQIYYSMNVEVTDKGDVPEGYKVSRKEKRNFPLILESPSPNQTSLYFCASGEQGASEKLFFGSGTQLSVL.

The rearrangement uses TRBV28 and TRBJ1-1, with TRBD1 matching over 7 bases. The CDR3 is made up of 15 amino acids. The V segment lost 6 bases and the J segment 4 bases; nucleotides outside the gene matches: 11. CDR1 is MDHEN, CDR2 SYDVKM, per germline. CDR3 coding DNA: TGTGCCAGCAGGGAAACCTCAGGGGGGGGCACTGAAGCTTTCTTT. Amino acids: CASRETSGGGTEAFF.

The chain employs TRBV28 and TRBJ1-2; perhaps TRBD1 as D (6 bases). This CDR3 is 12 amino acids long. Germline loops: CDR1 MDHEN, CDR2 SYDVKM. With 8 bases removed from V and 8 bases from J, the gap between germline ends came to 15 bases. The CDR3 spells CASGRPGVGYTF. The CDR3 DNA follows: TGTGCCAGCGGACGACCAGGGGTAGGCTACACCTTC.

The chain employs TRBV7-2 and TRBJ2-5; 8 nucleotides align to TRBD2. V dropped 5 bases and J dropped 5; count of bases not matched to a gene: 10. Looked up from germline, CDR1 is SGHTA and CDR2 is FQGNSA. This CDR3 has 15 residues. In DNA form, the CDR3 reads TGTGCCAGCAGCCGCTCCGGGACTAGTGGCGAGACCCAGTACTTC. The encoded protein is CASSRSGTSGETQYF.

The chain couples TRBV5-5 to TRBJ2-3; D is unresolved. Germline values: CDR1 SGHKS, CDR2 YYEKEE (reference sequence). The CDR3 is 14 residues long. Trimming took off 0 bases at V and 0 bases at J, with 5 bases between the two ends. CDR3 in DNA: TGTGCCAGCAGCTTGGCAGCTAGCACAGATACGCAGTATTTT. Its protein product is CASSLAASTDTQYF. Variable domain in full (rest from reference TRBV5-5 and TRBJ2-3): DAGVTQSPTHLIKTRGQQVTLRCSPISGHKSVSWYQQVLGQGPQFIFQYYEKEERGRGNFPDRFSARQFPNYSSELNVNALLLGDSALYLCASSLAASTDTQYFGPGTRLTVL.

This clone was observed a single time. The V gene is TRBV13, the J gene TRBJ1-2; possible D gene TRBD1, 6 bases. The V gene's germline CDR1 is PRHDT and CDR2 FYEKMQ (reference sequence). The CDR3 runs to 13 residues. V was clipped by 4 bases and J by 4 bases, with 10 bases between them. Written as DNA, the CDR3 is TGTGCCAGCAGCTCGGACAGTGCCTATGGCTACACCTTC. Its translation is CASSSDSAYGYTF. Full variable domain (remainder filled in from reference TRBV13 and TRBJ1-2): AAGVIQSPRHLIKEKRETATLKCYPIPRHDTVYWYQQGPGQDPQFLISFYEKMQSDKGSIPDRFSAQQFSDYHSELNMSSLELGDSALYFCASSSDSAYGYTFGSGTRLTVV.

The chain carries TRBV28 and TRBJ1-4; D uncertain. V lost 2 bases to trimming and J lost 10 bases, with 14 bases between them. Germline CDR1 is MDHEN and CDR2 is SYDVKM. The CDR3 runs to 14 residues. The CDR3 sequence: CASSLLFQEGKLFF. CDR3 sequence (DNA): TGTGCCAGCAGTTTACTCTTCCAGGAAGGAAAACTGTTTTTT.

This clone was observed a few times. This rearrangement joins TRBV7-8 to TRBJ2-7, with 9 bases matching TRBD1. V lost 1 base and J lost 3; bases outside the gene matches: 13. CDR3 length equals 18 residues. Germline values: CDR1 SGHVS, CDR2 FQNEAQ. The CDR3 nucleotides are TGTGCCAGCAGCTTAGAGCTCATGACCGGGACAGGGCTCTACGAGCAGTACTTC. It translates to CASSLELMTGTGLYEQYF.

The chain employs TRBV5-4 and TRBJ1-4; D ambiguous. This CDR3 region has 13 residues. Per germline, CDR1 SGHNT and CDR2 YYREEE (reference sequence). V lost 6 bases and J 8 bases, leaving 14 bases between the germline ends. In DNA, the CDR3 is TGTGCCAGCACCGTACGCCCCGGGGAAAAACTGTTTTTT. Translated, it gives CASTVRPGEKLFF. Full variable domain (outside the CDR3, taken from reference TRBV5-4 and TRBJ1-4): ETGVTQSPTHLIKTRGQQVTLRCSSQSGHNTVSWYQQALGQGPQFIFQYYREEENGRGNFPPRFSGLQFPNYSSELNVNALELDDSALYLCASTVRPGEKLFFGSGTQLSVL.

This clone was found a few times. The CDR3 region has the DNA TGCGCCAGCAGCCAAGTTCGGACACTTTTATCCTATGGCTACACCTTC. Its protein is CASSQVRTLLSYGYTF. The chain links TRBV4-1 to TRBJ1-2, with D tentatively TRBD1 (5 bases). Between the trimmed V and J ends, which lost 1 base and 4 bases, there was a span of 16 bases. This CDR3 is built from 16 residues. Germline V lookup: CDR1 MGHRA, CDR2 YSYEKL.

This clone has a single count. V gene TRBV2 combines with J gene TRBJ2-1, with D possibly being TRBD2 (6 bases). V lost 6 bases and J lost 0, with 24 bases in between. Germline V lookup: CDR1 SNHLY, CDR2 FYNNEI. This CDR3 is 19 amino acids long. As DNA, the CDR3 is TGTGCCAGCAGCCCCCGCCGGCGGGGCTCCCCCAGCTCCTACAATGAGCAGTTCTTC. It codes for CASSPRRRGSPSSYNEQFF.

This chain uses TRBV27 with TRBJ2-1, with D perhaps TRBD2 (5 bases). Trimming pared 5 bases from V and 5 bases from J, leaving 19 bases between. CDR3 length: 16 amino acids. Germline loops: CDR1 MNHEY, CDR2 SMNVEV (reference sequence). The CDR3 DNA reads TGTGCCAGCAGTGATAGAGCTGGACTCACCCACAATGAGCAGTTCTTC. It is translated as CASSDRAGLTHNEQFF.

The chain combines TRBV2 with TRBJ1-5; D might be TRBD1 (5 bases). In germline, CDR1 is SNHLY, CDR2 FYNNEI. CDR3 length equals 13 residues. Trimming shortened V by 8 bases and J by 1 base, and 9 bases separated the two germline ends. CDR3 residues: CASQRGSNQPQHF. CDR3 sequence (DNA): TGTGCCAGCCAGAGGGGCAGCAATCAGCCCCAGCATTTT.

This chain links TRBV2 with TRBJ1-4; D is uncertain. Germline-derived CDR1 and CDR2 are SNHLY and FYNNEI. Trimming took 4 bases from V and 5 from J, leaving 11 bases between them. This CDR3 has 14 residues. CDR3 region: CASSVSGLNEKLFF. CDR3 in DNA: TGTGCCAGCAGTGTATCAGGTCTCAATGAAAAACTGTTTTTT.

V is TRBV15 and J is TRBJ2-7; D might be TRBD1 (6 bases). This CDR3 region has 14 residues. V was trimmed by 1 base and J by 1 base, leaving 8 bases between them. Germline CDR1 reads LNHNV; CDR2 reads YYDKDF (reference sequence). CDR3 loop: CATSRVTGSYEQYF. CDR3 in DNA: TGTGCCACCAGCAGAGTTACAGGGTCCTACGAGCAGTACTTC.

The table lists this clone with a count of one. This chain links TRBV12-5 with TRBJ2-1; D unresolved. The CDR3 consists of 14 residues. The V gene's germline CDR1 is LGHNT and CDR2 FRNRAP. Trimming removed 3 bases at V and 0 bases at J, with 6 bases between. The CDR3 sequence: CASGLSLSYNEQFF. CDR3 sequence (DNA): TGTGCTAGTGGTTTATCCCTCTCCTACAATGAGCAGTTCTTC.

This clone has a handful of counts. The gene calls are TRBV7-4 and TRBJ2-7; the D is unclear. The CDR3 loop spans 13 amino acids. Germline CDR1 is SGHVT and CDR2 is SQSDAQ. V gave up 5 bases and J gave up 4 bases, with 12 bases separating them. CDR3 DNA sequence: TGTGCCAGCAGCCCCCCGGTCACTTACGAGCAGTACTTC. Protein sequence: CASSPPVTYEQYF.

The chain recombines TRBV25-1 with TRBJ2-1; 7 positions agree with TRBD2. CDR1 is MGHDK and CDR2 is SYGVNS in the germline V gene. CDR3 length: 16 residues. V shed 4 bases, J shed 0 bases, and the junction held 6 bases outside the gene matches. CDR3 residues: CASSARDYSSYNEQFF. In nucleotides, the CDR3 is TGTGCCAGCAGTGCCCGGGACTACAGCTCCTACAATGAGCAGTTCTTC.

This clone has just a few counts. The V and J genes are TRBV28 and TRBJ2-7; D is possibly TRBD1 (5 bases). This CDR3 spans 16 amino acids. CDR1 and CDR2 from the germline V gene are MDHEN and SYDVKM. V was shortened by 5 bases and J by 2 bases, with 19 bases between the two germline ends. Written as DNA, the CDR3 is TGTGCCAGCAGTCCTTTCAGGGTCGGATTCCCCTACGAGCAGTACTTC. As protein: CASSPFRVGFPYEQYF.

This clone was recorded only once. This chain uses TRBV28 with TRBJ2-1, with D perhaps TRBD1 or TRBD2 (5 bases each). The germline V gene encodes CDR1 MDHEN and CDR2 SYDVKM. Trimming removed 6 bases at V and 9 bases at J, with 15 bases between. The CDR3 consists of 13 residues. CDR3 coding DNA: TGTGCCAGCAGACTCGGGGCGAATACTGAGCAGTTCTTC. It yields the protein CASRLGANTEQFF.